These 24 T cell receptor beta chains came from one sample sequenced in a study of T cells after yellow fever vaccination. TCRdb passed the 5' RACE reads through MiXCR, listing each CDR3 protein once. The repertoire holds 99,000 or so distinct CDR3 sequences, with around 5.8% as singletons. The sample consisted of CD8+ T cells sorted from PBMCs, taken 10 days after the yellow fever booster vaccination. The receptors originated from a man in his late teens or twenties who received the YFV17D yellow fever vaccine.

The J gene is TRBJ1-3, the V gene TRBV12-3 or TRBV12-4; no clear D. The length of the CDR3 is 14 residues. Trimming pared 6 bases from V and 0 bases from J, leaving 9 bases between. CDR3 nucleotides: TGTGCCAGCAGGCCCCTCGGCTCTGGAAACACCATATATTTT. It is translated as CASRPLGSGNTIYF.

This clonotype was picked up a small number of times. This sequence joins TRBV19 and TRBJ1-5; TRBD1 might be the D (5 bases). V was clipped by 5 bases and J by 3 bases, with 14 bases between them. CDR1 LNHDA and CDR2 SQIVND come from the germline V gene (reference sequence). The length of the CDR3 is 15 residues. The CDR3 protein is CASSPGTFINQPQHF. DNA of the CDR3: TGTGCCAGTAGTCCCGGGACGTTTATCAATCAGCCCCAGCATTTT.

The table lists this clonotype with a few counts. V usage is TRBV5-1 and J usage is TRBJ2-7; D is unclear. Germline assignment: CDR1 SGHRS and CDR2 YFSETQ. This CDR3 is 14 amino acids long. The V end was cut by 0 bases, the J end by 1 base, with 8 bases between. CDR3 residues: CASSLVRMSYEQYF. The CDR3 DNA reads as TGCGCCAGCAGCTTGGTGCGGATGTCCTACGAGCAGTACTTC.

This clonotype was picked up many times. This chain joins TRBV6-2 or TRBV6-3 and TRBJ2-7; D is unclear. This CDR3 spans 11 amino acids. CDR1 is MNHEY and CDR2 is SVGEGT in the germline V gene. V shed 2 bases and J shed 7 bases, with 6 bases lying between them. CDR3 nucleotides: TGTGCCAGCAGTTACCTCCGGGAGCAGTACTTC. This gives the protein CASSYLREQYF.

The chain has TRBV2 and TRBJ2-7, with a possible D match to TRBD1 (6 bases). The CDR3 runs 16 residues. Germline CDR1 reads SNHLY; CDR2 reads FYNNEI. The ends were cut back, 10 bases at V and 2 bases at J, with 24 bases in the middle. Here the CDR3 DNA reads TGTGCCATCACACCCGTCGCCGCTAGACAGGCCTACGAGCAGTACTTC. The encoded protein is CAITPVAARQAYEQYF.

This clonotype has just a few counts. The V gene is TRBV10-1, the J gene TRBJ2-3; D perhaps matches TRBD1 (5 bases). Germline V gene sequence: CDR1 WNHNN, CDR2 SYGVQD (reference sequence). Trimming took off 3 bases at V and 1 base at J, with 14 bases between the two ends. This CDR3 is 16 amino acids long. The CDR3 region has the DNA TGCGCCAGCAGTGAATCTCAGGGATTTGGCACAGATACGCAGTATTTT. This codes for CASSESQGFGTDTQYF.

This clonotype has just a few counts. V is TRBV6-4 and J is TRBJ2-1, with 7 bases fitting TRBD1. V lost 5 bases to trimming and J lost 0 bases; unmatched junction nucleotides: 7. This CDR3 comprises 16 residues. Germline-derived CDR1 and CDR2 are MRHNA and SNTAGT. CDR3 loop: CASSWDSTSSYNEQFF. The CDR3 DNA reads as TGTGCCAGCAGTTGGGACAGCACCAGCTCCTACAATGAGCAGTTCTTC.

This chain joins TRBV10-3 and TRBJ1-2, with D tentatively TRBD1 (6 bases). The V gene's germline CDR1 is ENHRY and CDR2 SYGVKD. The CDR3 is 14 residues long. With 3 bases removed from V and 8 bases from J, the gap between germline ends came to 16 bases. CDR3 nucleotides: TGTGCCATCAGTGAAGGAACAGGGCATTTGGGCTACACCTTC. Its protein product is CAISEGTGHLGYTF.

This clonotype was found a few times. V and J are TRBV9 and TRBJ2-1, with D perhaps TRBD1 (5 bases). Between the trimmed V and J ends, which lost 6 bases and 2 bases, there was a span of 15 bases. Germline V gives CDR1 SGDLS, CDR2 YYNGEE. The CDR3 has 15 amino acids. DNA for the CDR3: TGTGCCAGCAACCTGGGTTCAGGGACCTACAATGAGCAGTTCTTC. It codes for CASNLGSGTYNEQFF. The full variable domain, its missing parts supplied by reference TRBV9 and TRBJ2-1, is DSGVTQTPKHLITATGQRVTLRCSPRSGDLSVYWYQQSLDQGLQFLIQYYNGEERAKGNILERFSAQQFPDLHSELNLSSLELGDSALYFCASNLGSGTYNEQFFGPGTRLTVL.

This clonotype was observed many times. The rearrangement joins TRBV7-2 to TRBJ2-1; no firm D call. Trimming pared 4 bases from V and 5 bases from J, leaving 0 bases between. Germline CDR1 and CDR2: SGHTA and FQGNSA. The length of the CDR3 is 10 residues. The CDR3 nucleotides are TGTGCCAGCAGCTACAATGAGCAGTTCTTC. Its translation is CASSYNEQFF.

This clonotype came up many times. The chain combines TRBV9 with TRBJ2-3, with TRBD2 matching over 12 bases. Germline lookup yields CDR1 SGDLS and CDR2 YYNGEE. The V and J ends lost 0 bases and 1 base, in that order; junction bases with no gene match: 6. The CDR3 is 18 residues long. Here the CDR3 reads CASSVDRLAGGRTDTQYF. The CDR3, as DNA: TGTGCCAGCAGCGTAGACCGGCTAGCGGGGGGGCGCACAGATACGCAGTATTTT.

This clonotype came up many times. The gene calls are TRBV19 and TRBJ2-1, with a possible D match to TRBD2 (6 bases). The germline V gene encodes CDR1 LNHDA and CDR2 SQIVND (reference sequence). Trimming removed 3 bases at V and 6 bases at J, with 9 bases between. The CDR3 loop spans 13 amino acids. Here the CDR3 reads CASSIGTANEQFF. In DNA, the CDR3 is TGTGCCAGTAGTATCGGGACTGCCAATGAGCAGTTCTTC.

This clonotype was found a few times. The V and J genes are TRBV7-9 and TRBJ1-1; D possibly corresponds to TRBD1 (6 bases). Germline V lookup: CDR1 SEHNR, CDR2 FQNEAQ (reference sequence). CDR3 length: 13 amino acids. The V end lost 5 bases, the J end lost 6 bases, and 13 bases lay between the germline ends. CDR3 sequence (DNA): TGTGCCAGCAGCCCCCAGACAGGACCTGAAGCTTTCTTT. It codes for CASSPQTGPEAFF.

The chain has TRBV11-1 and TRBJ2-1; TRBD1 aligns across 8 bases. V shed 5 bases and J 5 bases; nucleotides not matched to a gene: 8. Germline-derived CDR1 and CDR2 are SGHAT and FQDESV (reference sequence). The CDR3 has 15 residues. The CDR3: CASSTPGQDHNEQFF. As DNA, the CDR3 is TGTGCCAGCAGCACCCCGGGACAGGATCACAATGAGCAGTTCTTC.

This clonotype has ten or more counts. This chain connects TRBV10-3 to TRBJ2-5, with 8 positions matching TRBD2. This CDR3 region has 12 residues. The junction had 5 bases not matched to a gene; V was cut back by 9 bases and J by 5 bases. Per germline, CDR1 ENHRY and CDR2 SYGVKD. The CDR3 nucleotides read TGTGCCATTAGGACTAGCTTGGAGACCCAGTACTTC. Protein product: CAIRTSLETQYF.

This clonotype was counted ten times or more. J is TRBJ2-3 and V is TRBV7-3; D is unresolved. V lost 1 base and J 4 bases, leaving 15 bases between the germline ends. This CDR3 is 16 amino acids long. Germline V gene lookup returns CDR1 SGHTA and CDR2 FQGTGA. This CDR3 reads CASSLNGQEMPDTQYF. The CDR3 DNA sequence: TGTGCCAGCAGCTTAAATGGTCAGGAGATGCCAGATACGCAGTATTTT.

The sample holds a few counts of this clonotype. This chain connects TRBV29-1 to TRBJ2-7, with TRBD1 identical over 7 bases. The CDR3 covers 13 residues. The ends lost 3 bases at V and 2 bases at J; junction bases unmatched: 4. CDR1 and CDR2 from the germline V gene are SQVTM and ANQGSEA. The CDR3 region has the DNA TGCAGCGTTGAGAGGGGACAGCCCTACGAGCAGTACTTC. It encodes CSVERGQPYEQYF.

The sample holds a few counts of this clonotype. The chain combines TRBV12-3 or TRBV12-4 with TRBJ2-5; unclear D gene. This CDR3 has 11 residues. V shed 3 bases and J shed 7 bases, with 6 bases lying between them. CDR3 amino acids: CASSLEGTQYF. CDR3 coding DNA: TGTGCCAGCAGTTTGGAAGGGACCCAGTACTTC.

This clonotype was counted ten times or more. CDR3 sequence: CASSQGLRWYNSPLHF. The CDR3 coding sequence is TGCGCCAGCAGCCAAGGATTGCGATGGTATAATTCACCCCTCCACTTT. V and J are TRBV4-3 and TRBJ1-6, with unresolved D. Germline V gene lookup returns CDR1 LGHNA and CDR2 YSLEER. The V end was cut by 1 base, the J end by 4 bases, with 11 bases between. This CDR3 is built from 16 residues.

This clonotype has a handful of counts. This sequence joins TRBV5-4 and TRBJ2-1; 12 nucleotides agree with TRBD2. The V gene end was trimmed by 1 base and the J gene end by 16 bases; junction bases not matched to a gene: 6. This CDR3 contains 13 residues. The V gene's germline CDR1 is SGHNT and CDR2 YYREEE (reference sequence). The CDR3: CASSLYASGGAFF. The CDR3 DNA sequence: TGTGCCAGCAGCTTGTACGCTAGCGGGGGGGCCTTCTTC.

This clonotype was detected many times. CDR3 DNA sequence: TGTGCCACCAGCAGAGACCCGGGACTAGTGGTACAAGAGACCCAGTACTTC. As protein: CATSRDPGLVVQETQYF. The rearrangement joins TRBV15 to TRBJ2-5; the match to TRBD2 covers 8 bases. The junction had 8 bases not matched to a gene; V was cut back by 0 bases and J by 2 bases. Germline V lookup: CDR1 LNHNV, CDR2 YYDKDF (reference sequence). CDR3 length: 17 residues.

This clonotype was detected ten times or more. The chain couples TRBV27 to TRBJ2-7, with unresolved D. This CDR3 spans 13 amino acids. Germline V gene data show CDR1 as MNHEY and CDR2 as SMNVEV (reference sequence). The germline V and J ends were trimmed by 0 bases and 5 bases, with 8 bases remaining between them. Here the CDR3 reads CASSLSPRNEQYF. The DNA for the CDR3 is TGTGCCAGCAGTTTATCCCCCAGGAACGAGCAGTACTTC.

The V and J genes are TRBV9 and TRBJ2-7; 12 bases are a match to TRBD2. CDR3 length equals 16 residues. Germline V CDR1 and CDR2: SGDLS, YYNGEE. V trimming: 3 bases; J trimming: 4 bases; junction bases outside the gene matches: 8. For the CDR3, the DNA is TGTGCCAGCAGCGGCCCTAGCGGGGGGGCATTGTACGAGCAGTACTTC. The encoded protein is CASSGPSGGALYEQYF.

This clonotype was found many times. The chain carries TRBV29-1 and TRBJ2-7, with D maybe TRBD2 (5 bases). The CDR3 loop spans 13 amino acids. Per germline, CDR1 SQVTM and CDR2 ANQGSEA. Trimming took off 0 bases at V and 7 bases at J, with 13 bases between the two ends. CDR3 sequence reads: CSVEENPWEEQYF. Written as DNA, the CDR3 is TGCAGCGTTGAAGAGAACCCTTGGGAGGAGCAGTACTTC.